Shown below are 10 T cell receptor beta chains from a single sample sequenced in a study of OX40 agonist ivuxolimab in advanced cancers. Using immunoSEQ multiplex PCR, the repertoire was profiled, and TCRdb retains in-frame clones only, with some absent. The sample contains over 50,000 clones, about 91% of which appear only once. The sample consisted of CD4+ or CD8+ T cells sorted from blood, taken in a trial of the OX40 agonist ivuxolimab. The source is an adult with an advanced solid tumor such as melanoma, head and neck, liver or kidney cancer.

The rearrangement links TRBV27 to TRBJ2-7, with 7 nucleotides matching TRBD1. CDR1 and CDR2 (germline): MNHEY, SMNVEV (reference sequence). The J segment lost 1 base and the V segment lost 5 bases, leaving 2 bases of the junction unmatched. The CDR3 runs 13 residues. The CDR3: CASSRDSSYEQYF. CDR3 coding DNA: TGTGCCAGCAGTCGGGACAGTTCCTACGAGCAGTACTTC.

The CDR3 region has the DNA TGCAGCGTTGGATGGGCTAGCGCTAACAATGAGCAGTTCTTC. This gives the protein CSVGWASANNEQFF. The chain employs TRBV29-1 and TRBJ2-1; weak D call: TRBD2 (6 bases). Germline V gives CDR1 SQVTM, CDR2 ANQGSEA. This CDR3 has 14 residues. Deletions cut 4 bases from V and 5 bases from J, with 15 bases between.

CDR3: CASSDGFSYNEQFF. The CDR3 DNA follows: TGCGCCAGCAGTGACGGGTTCTCCTACAATGAGCAGTTCTTC. The chain uses TRBV10-2 and TRBJ2-1; D uncertain. The V gene's germline CDR1 is WSHSY and CDR2 SAAADI. V was clipped by 3 bases and J by 0 bases, with 6 bases between them. This CDR3 spans 14 amino acids.

The sample holds a few counts of this clone. This chain joins TRBV7-8 and TRBJ1-2; weak D call: TRBD1 (5 bases). The CDR3 has 13 amino acids. With 2 bases removed from V and 6 bases from J, the gap between germline ends came to 10 bases. Germline CDR1 SGHVS, CDR2 FQNEAQ. Here the CDR3 DNA reads TGTGCCAGCAGCTTAAGCTTGGACAATGGCTACACCTTC. Its translation is CASSLSLDNGYTF.

This chain connects TRBV27 to TRBJ2-7, with TRBD1 matching 7 bases. Looked up from germline, CDR1 is MNHEY and CDR2 is SMNVEV (reference sequence). With V trimmed by 3 bases and J by 3 bases, 2 bases remained unmatched. This CDR3 comprises 13 residues. CDR3 sequence: CASSFGTDYEQYF. CDR3 DNA sequence: TGTGCCAGCAGTTTTGGGACAGACTACGAGCAGTACTTC.

The rearrangement joins TRBV28 to TRBJ2-7; D is perhaps TRBD1 (6 bases). This CDR3 spans 15 amino acids. The germline CDR1 and CDR2 sequences are MDHEN and SYDVKM. Trimming removed 3 bases from V and 5 bases from J, with 17 bases in between. CDR3: CASSLIRSGVHEQYF. The CDR3 nucleotides read TGTGCCAGCAGTTTGATAAGATCAGGGGTCCACGAGCAGTACTTC.

The chain joins TRBV4-3 to TRBJ1-1; 7 bases align to TRBD1. The CDR3 is made up of 15 amino acids. Unmatched junction bases numbered 8, after V lost 0 bases and J lost 7 bases. Germline CDR1 LGHNA, CDR2 YSLEER. CDR3 residues: CASSQDQGGLVEAFF. The CDR3 DNA reads as TGCGCCAGCAGCCAAGACCAGGGGGGTTTGGTTGAAGCTTTCTTT.

This sequence joins TRBV6-5 and TRBJ2-2, with unresolved D. V lost 4 bases, J lost 0 bases, and 3 bases lay in between. CDR3 length equals 13 residues. Germline CDR1 and CDR2: MNHEY and SVGAGI. CDR3 amino acids: CASSSSNTGELFF. In nucleotides, the CDR3 is TGTGCCAGCAGTTCCTCGAACACCGGGGAGCTGTTTTTT.

The chain recombines TRBV6-6 with TRBJ2-1; D possibly corresponds to TRBD1 (6 bases). Trimming took 7 bases from V and 0 from J, leaving 10 bases between them. This CDR3 has 14 residues. Germline V gene sequence: CDR1 MNHNY, CDR2 SVGAGI (reference sequence). For the CDR3, the DNA is TGTGCCAGCACCCAGGGGAGCTCCTACAATGAGCAGTTCTTC. Its protein is CASTQGSSYNEQFF.

The chain joins TRBV19 to TRBJ2-2, with 7 bases fitting TRBD2. Trimming at V came to 5 bases and at J to 7 bases, leaving 13 bases not matched to a gene. Germline CDR1 LNHDA, CDR2 SQIVND (reference sequence). This CDR3 comprises 16 residues. CDR3 protein: CASSAHSTSWSGELFF. CDR3 nucleotides: TGTGCCAGTAGTGCCCACTCGACTAGCTGGAGCGGGGAGCTGTTTTTT.